Each of the 29 T cell receptor beta chains below was sequenced from the same sample in a study of blood T cells in healthy people across ages. The authors ran a second PCR of about 6 to 11 cycles using a sample-barcoded 5' primer and a J-beta primer mix. A single record per CDR3 protein comes from TCRdb applying MiXCR to the 5' RACE reads. The data contain fewer than 900,000 distinct CDR3 sequences, around 46% of them seen just once; the ten biggest clones take up 20%. Sequencing was carried out using blood. Every receptor here comes from an older woman in good health.

This clonotype showed up just a few times. This chain joins TRBV2 and TRBJ2-5; D not resolved. Germline lookup yields CDR1 SNHLY and CDR2 FYNNEI. This CDR3 has 14 amino acids. With 1 base removed from V and 1 base from J, the gap between germline ends came to 7 bases. The CDR3: CASSEGRTQETQYF. Written as DNA, the CDR3 is TGTGCCAGCAGTGAAGGGCGGACCCAAGAGACCCAGTACTTC.

The chain employs TRBV10-3 and TRBJ2-5, with 7 bases that match TRBD1. The CDR3 runs 13 residues. V shed 7 bases, J shed 1 base, and the junction held 3 bases outside the gene matches. The germline V gene encodes CDR1 ENHRY and CDR2 SYGVKD. The DNA for the CDR3 is TGTGCCATCAAGCGACAGGGCCAAGAGACCCAGTACTTC. This gives the protein CAIKRQGQETQYF.

The V gene is TRBV18, the J gene TRBJ2-1; possible D gene TRBD2, 5 bases. The CDR3 is 14 residues long. Germline lookup yields CDR1 KGHSH and CDR2 LQKENI. V was shortened by 3 bases and J by 10 bases, with 16 bases between the two germline ends. CDR3 residues: CASSPRSRSGEQFF. In DNA form, the CDR3 reads TGTGCCAGCTCACCCCGATCGAGATCGGGGGAGCAGTTCTTC.

The chain uses TRBV12-3 or TRBV12-4 and TRBJ2-6; D may match TRBD1 or TRBD2 (5 bases each). The V gene lost 7 bases and the J gene lost 4 bases, with 17 bases spanning the gap. CDR3 size: 16 residues. CDR3 region: CASTQDWGSGANVLTF. The CDR3 DNA follows: TGTGCCAGCACCCAAGATTGGGGGTCGGGGGCCAACGTCCTGACTTTC.

The gene calls are TRBV20-1 and TRBJ1-2, with 9 bases identical to TRBD1. CDR1 and CDR2 (germline): DFQATT, SNEGSKA (reference sequence). V lost 8 bases, J lost 6 bases, and 10 bases stayed unmatched. The CDR3 spans 13 residues. The chain's CDR3 is CSTRDRVGDGYTF. The CDR3 nucleotides read TGCAGTACACGGGACAGGGTCGGGGATGGCTACACCTTC.

The J gene is TRBJ2-4, the V gene TRBV11-2; tentatively, D is TRBD2 (7 bases). Germline V gene lookup returns CDR1 SGHAT and CDR2 FQNNGV. The V and J ends lost 4 bases and 0 bases respectively, with 19 bases between them. The CDR3 sequence is 18 residues long. CDR3 DNA: TGTGCCAGCAGCTCCGGGGCTGGCGGGGGCTTAGCCAAAAACATTCAGTACTTC. Amino acid sequence: CASSSGAGGGLAKNIQYF.

In this sample, this clonotype turned up a few times. The J gene is TRBJ2-1, the V gene TRBV28; D might be TRBD2 (7 bases). Trimming took off 5 bases at V and 7 bases at J, with 18 bases between the two ends. The CDR3 runs to 15 residues. Germline CDR1 and CDR2: MDHEN and SYDVKM. The CDR3 loop is CASSPAGGGFNEQFF. The CDR3 nucleotides are TGTGCCAGCAGTCCCGCGGGCGGGGGCTTTAATGAGCAGTTCTTC.

The chain couples TRBV10-3 to TRBJ2-2; D gene uncertain. This CDR3 has 12 residues. Trimming cost V 6 bases and J 4 bases, with 6 bases left between them. Germline CDR1 is ENHRY and CDR2 is SYGVKD. The CDR3 protein is CAIRPVTGELFF. The CDR3 DNA follows: TGTGCCATCAGGCCCGTCACCGGGGAGCTGTTTTTT.

On this clonotype itself: A much larger clone differs from this one at a single base, so this may be a read error. V gene TRBV7-2 combines with J gene TRBJ2-5; 16 bases align to TRBD2. The CDR3 is 14 amino acids. Germline CDR1 reads SGHTA; CDR2 reads FQGNSA. The CDR3 DNA is TGTGTCAGCAGCCCTGGGACTAGCGGGAGGGAGCAGTACTTC. Encoded protein: CVSSPGTSGREQYF. The variable domain in full, with the rest retrieved from reference TRBV7-2 and TRBJ2-5, is GAGVSQSPSNKVTEKGKDVELRCDPISGHTALYWYRQSLGQGLEFLIYFQGNSAPDKSGLPSDRFSAERTGGSVSTLTIQRTQQEDSAVYLCVSSPGTSGREQYFGPGTRLLVL.

This clonotype has a handful of counts. This chain connects TRBV3-1 to TRBJ2-3, with 16 bases that match TRBD2. The CDR3 spans 18 residues. With V trimmed by 2 bases and J by 1 base, 3 bases remained unmatched. Germline V CDR1 and CDR2: LGHDT, YNNKEL (reference sequence). The CDR3 sequence is CASSQTGTSGGGTDTQYF. DNA for the CDR3: TGTGCCAGCAGCCAAACCGGGACTAGCGGGGGGGGCACAGATACGCAGTATTTT.

J is TRBJ2-4 and V is TRBV7-2; D may correspond to TRBD1 or TRBD2 (5 bases each). The assigned J gene may be wrong: the sequence end matches TRBJ2-7 better. Per germline, CDR1 SGHTA and CDR2 FQGNSA. This CDR3 is 15 amino acids long. In DNA form, the CDR3 reads TGTGCCAGCAGCTCGACTCTGGGACCCTCCTACGAGCAGTACTTC. The encoded protein is CASSSTLGPSYEQYF.

This clonotype has only a few counts. J is TRBJ2-5 and V is TRBV5-1; D ambiguous. The germline V and J ends were trimmed by 3 bases and 0 bases, with 6 bases remaining between them. The germline V gene encodes CDR1 SGHRS and CDR2 YFSETQ. This CDR3 is 13 amino acids long. This CDR3 reads CASSSPHQETQYF. The CDR3 coding sequence is TGCGCCAGCAGCTCCCCCCACCAAGAGACCCAGTACTTC.

The V and J genes are TRBV6-2 or TRBV6-3 and TRBJ2-3; 9 nucleotides agree with TRBD1. Trimming cost V 2 bases and J 6 bases; bases outside gene matches: 6. The CDR3 is 15 amino acids. The germline gives CDR1 MNHEY, CDR2 SVGEGT. This chain's CDR3 is CASSYRTGAGDTQYF. CDR3 DNA sequence: TGTGCCAGCAGTTACAGGACAGGGGCCGGGGATACGCAGTATTTT.

The V gene is TRBV6-2 or TRBV6-3, the J gene TRBJ2-7; D call uncertain. Trimming removed 6 bases from V and 7 bases from J, with 13 bases in between. The CDR3 has 12 residues. CDR1 is MNHEY, CDR2 SVGEGT, per germline. The CDR3 nucleotides are TGTGCCAGCAGAGAGGCCCAAAATGAGCAGTACTTC. Protein product: CASREAQNEQYF.

This clonotype was detected only a few times. The genes are TRBV20-1 and TRBJ2-6; 10 bases map to TRBD1. J lost 1 base, V lost 3 bases, and 6 bases had no gene match. Germline V gene data show CDR1 as DFQATT and CDR2 as SNEGSKA (reference sequence). This CDR3 has 17 amino acids. In nucleotides, the CDR3 is TGCAGTGCTAGTCCAGGGACAGGGGTGTCTGGGGCCAACGTCCTGACTTTC. This gives the protein CSASPGTGVSGANVLTF.

This clonotype was seen a handful of times. The chain combines TRBV5-1 with TRBJ2-1, with 9 nucleotides matching TRBD2. There are 15 residues in the CDR3. The germline V gene has CDR1 SGHRS and CDR2 YFSETQ. J gave up 6 bases and V 7 bases, and 11 bases lay outside the gene matches. CDR3 nucleotides: TGCGCCAGCTCGCCGATTGAGCGGGGGGTCAATGAGCAGTTCTTC. Its protein is CASSPIERGVNEQFF.

This clonotype appeared a few times. The chain is built from TRBV29-1 and TRBJ1-2; D uncertain. Trimming pared 0 bases from V and 7 bases from J, leaving 12 bases between. The CDR3 has 13 residues. Germline CDR1 reads SQVTM; CDR2 reads ANQGSEA. Here the CDR3 reads CSVEDLLGSGYTF. CDR3 bases: TGCAGCGTTGAAGATCTGTTGGGCTCTGGCTACACCTTC.

This clonotype was found a few times. This chain joins TRBV13 and TRBJ1-1, with TRBD1 matching over 8 bases. Looked up from germline, CDR1 is PRHDT and CDR2 is FYEKMQ (reference sequence). CDR3 size: 16 residues. With 5 bases clipped from V and 0 bases from J, the junction kept 8 bases outside the gene matches. CDR3: CASSEIPTGVNTEAFF. CDR3 sequence (DNA): TGTGCCAGCAGCGAAATCCCGACAGGGGTGAACACTGAAGCTTTCTTT. Variable domain in full (rest from reference TRBV13 and TRBJ1-1): AAGVIQSPRHLIKEKRETATLKCYPIPRHDTVYWYQQGPGQDPQFLISFYEKMQSDKGSIPDRFSAQQFSDYHSELNMSSLELGDSALYFCASSEIPTGVNTEAFFGQGTRLTVV.

In this sample, this clonotype turned up a few times. A single base separates this from a much larger clone, so it may be a read error. The chain is built from TRBV5-1 and TRBJ2-5; TRBD2 aligns across 7 bases. This CDR3 region has 15 residues. Germline V CDR1 and CDR2: SGHRS, YFSETQ. V lost 3 bases to trimming and J lost 11 bases; unmatched junction nucleotides: 16. CDR3 sequence (DNA): TGCGCCAGCAGCTCCCGCGAAGCGGGACTCAATGAGCAGTACTTC. Translation gives CASSSREAGLNEQYF.

This rearrangement joins TRBV20-1 to TRBJ2-1, with 7 bases matching TRBD1. Trimming cost V 2 bases and J 8 bases; bases outside gene matches: 12. The CDR3 extends over 15 amino acids. Germline V gene data show CDR1 as DFQATT and CDR2 as SNEGSKA (reference sequence). The CDR3 region is CSARSRTGTGDEQFF. CDR3 DNA sequence: TGCAGTGCTAGATCGAGGACAGGCACCGGGGATGAGCAGTTCTTC.

J is TRBJ2-7 and V is TRBV30, with D possibly TRBD1 on 8 matching bases. The CDR3 has 14 amino acids. V was shortened by 0 bases and J by 2 bases, with 11 bases between the two germline ends. Germline V lookup: CDR1 GTSNPN, CDR2 SVGIG (reference sequence). For the CDR3, the DNA is TGTGCCTGGAGTGTACAGGGGGGGCCCTACGAGCAGTACTTC. Its protein is CAWSVQGGPYEQYF.

This clonotype has just a few counts. CDR3 residues: CASSLWDTLYEQYF. In DNA form, the CDR3 reads TGTGCCAGCAGCTTATGGGACACCCTTTACGAGCAGTACTTC. The rearrangement uses TRBV11-2 and TRBJ2-7; D is possibly TRBD1 (6 bases). The CDR3 covers 14 residues. V dropped 2 bases and J dropped 4 bases, with 12 bases sitting between them. Germline lookup yields CDR1 SGHAT and CDR2 FQNNGV. The complete variable domain, with remaining parts taken from reference TRBV11-2 and TRBJ2-7, reads EAGVAQSPRYKIIEKRQSVAFWCNPISGHATLYWYQQILGQGPKLLIQFQNNGVVDDSQLPKDRFSAERLKGVDSTLKIQPAKLEDSAVYLCASSLWDTLYEQYFGPGTRLTVT.

The chain is built from TRBV6-1 and TRBJ2-1, with 10 bases that match TRBD2. The CDR3 contains 18 residues. Trimming removed 2 bases from V and 8 bases from J; junction bases left unmatched: 15. The V gene's germline CDR1 is MNHNS and CDR2 SASEGT. The CDR3, as DNA: TGTGCCAGCAGTGAACTAGCGGGAGTGGGAGTTTGGGGCGATGAGCAGTTCTTC. Translating it yields CASSELAGVGVWGDEQFF.

This clonotype was detected a few times. The rearrangement joins TRBV20-1 to TRBJ2-7; the match to TRBD2 covers 9 bases. The trim removed 6 bases at V and 2 bases at J, leaving 11 bases unmatched. Germline assignment: CDR1 DFQATT and CDR2 SNEGSKA (reference sequence). The CDR3 runs to 15 residues. The CDR3 reads CSAEGPAGGTYEQYF. CDR3 DNA sequence: TGCAGTGCCGAGGGGCCTGCGGGGGGGACCTACGAGCAGTACTTC.

To note about this clonotype: With a much larger clone just one base away, this may be a read error. The chain joins TRBV9 to TRBJ2-1; 15 nucleotides match TRBD2. The CDR3 totals 15 residues. CDR1 SGDLS and CDR2 YYNGEE come from the germline V gene. CDR3 sequence reads: CAGSDGTSGGLEQFF. The CDR3 region has the DNA TGTGCCGGCAGCGACGGGACTAGCGGGGGGCTTGAGCAGTTCTTC.

The chain combines TRBV18 with TRBJ2-1; D is unresolved. Germline lookup yields CDR1 KGHSH and CDR2 LQKENI. Trimming took 8 bases from V and 3 from J, leaving 8 bases between them. CDR3 length equals 12 residues. The CDR3 reads CASAVDYNEQFF. CDR3 nucleotides: TGTGCCAGCGCGGTTGACTACAATGAGCAGTTCTTC.

This clonotype was detected ten times or more. V usage is TRBV30 and J usage is TRBJ1-5; a weak D match, TRBD1 (5 bases). Germline lookup yields CDR1 GTSNPN and CDR2 SVGIG (reference sequence). The CDR3 loop spans 14 amino acids. Deletions cut 2 bases from V and 1 base from J, with 9 bases between. The CDR3 region has the DNA TGTGCCTGGAGTTCAGGGAGCAGCAATCAGCCCCAGCATTTT. Translated: CAWSSGSSNQPQHF.

On this clonotype: One end of the junction is discordant with germline, which a read error may explain. This chain links TRBV6-4 with TRBJ2-3; unclear D gene. The CDR3 runs 14 residues. Per germline, CDR1 MRHNA and CDR2 SNTAGT. The chain's CDR3 is CASGEGPSVDTQYF. CDR3 in DNA: TGTGCCAGCGGTGAAGGTCCTTCAGTGGATACGCAGTATTTT.

In its sample, this clonotype was seen once. One junction end does not reproduce the germline sequence, and a read error may be involved. The chain recombines TRBV7-3 with TRBJ2-1; D perhaps matches TRBD2 (6 bases). The CDR3 has 13 residues. Germline values: CDR1 SGHTA, CDR2 FQGTGA. CDR3 in DNA: TGCGCCAGCAGCGCGGGACTGCACAATGAGCGGTTCTTC. Amino acids: CASSAGLHNERFF.